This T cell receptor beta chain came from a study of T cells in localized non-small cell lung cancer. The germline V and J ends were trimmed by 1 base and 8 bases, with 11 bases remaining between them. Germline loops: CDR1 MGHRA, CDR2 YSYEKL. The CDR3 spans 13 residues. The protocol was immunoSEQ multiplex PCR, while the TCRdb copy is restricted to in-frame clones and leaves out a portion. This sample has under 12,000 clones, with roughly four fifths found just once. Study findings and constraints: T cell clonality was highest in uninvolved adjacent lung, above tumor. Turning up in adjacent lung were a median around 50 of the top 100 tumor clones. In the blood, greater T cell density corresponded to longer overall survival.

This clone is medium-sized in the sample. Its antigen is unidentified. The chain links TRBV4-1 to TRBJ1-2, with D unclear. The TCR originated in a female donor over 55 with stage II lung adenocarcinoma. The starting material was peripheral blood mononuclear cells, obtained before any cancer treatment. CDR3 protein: CASSQVVLEGYTF. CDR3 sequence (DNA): TGCGCCAGCAGCCAAGTGGTTTTGGAGGGCTACACCTTC.